The clone carrying this TCR beta chain came up many times. Its antigen is still unknown. A universal primer site arose from template switching, and cDNA bore unique molecular identifiers. TCRdb processed the 5' RACE reads anew with MiXCR; each CDR3 protein has one entry. This table has 200,000 or so distinct CDR3 sequences, roughly 7.5% appearing once. This sample is part of a study of identical twins. V lost 4 bases and J 0 bases, leaving 6 bases between the germline ends. The CDR3 runs to 13 residues. CDR1 is MGHRA and CDR2 is YSYEKL in the germline V gene. Study findings and constraints: With abundant cord blood beta clonotypes, insertions were fewer; memory repertoires showed no such pattern. Cross-sectional statistics, not tracking of the same donors, supported the conclusions.

This same sample was also part of a study on yellow fever vaccine responses in identical twins.

V gene TRBV4-1 combines with J gene TRBJ1-2; D gene uncertain. The sequence came from a woman aged 18-29 years in good health. Sequences were obtained from memory (CD45RO+) T cells sorted from blood. This CDR3 is CASSLNPNYGYTF. The CDR3 DNA reads as TGCGCCAGCAGCCTGAACCCTAACTATGGCTACACCTTC.